A selection of T cell receptor beta chains follows, all from one sample in a study of T cell responses to AZD1222 COVID-19 vaccine. TCRdb's table, derived via immunoSEQ multiplex PCR, lists solely in-frame clones and lacks some. Found here are 60,000 to 75,000 clones, roughly 89% of them singletons; the top ten hold approximately 5.4%. Specimen: peripheral blood, collected on day 0 of AZD1222 vaccination. The receptors here all came from an adult in good health. CDR3s include the opening cysteine and the closing phenylalanine or tryptophan. D genes are given only for firm matches. The size entry is marked missing in some rows and otherwise reads once, few, many or a size class.

TRBV6-6	once	TRBJ1-5	NA	CASRGSGLNQPQHF	TGTGCCAGCAGGGGGTCCGGACTCAATCAGCCCCAGCATTTT
TRBV6-2/TRBV6-3	NA	TRBJ2-5	NA	CASSYPTPETQYF	TGTGCCAGCAGTTACCCAACGCCAGAGACCCAGTACTTC
TRBV5-5	NA	TRBJ1-4	NA	CASSLRGRNEKLFF	TGTGCCAGCAGCCTCCGGGGCCGTAATGAAAAACTGTTTTTT
TRBV7-3	NA	TRBJ2-5	TRBD1	CASSRGQGETQYF	TGTGCCAGCAGCCGGGGACAGGGGGAGACCCAGTACTTC
TRBV20-1	NA	TRBJ2-1	TRBD2	CSASKGLAVTYNEQFF	TGCAGTGCTAGTAAGGGACTAGCGGTAACCTACAATGAGCAGTTCTTC
TRBV18	NA	TRBJ1-5	NA	CASSPPGSNQPQHF	TGTGCCAGCTCACCTCCAGGCAGCAATCAGCCCCAGCATTTT
TRBV3-1/TRBV3-2	NA	TRBJ1-5	NA	CASSQSPAGSGPQHF	TGTGCCAGCAGCCAAAGCCCTGCCGGCAGCGGGCCCCAGCATTTT
TRBV18	NA	TRBJ1-1	NA	CASSPREGRNTEAFF	TGTGCCAGCTCACCGAGAGAGGGTCGAAACACTGAAGCTTTCTTT
TRBV7-3	NA	TRBJ1-4	NA	CASSLQDGEKLFF	TGTGCCAGCAGCTTACAGGACGGTGAAAAACTGTTTTTT
TRBV3-1/TRBV3-2	NA	TRBJ1-2	NA	CASSQDVAGGARYGYTF	TGTGCCAGCAGCCAAGATGTAGCCGGGGGCGCTCGCTATGGCTACACCTTC
TRBV2	few	TRBJ2-7	NA	CASSGQVPYEQYF	TGTGCCAGCAGTGGACAGGTTCCCTACGAGCAGTACTTC
TRBV19	once	TRBJ2-5	TRBD1	CASSTTGQETQYF	TGTGCCAGTAGTACGACAGGGCAAGAGACCCAGTACTTC
TRBV5-4	NA	TRBJ2-3	TRBD2	CASSLGGTSGADTQYF	TGTGCCAGCAGCTTGGGAGGGACTAGCGGGGCAGATACGCAGTATTTT
TRBV18	once	TRBJ1-1	TRBD1	CASSPGQEKPEAFF	TGTGCCAGCTCACCCGGACAGGAAAAACCTGAAGCTTTCTTT
TRBV2	NA	TRBJ1-2	NA	CASSESRYGYTF	TGTGCCAGCAGTGAATCACGCTATGGCTACACCTTC
TRBV10-2	once	TRBJ2-1	NA	CASSESLASRNEQFF	TGCGCCAGCAGTGAGTCCCTAGCATCCCGCAATGAGCAGTTCTTC
TRBV2	NA	TRBJ2-5	NA	CASSDLLRWETQYF	TGTGCCAGCAGTGATTTGCTCCGGTGGGAGACCCAGTACTTC
TRBV20-1	few	TRBJ2-7	TRBD1	CSASSFGDRGYEQYF	TGCAGTGCTAGTAGTTTCGGGGACAGGGGGTACGAGCAGTACTTC
TRBV18	NA	TRBJ1-2	TRBD1	CASSHDRAYYGYTF	TGTGCCAGCTCACATGACAGGGCTTACTATGGCTACACCTTC
TRBV5-5	NA	TRBJ1-4	TRBD1	CASSSRQGGISELFF	TGTGCCAGCAGTTCCCGACAGGGGGGTATATCGGAACTGTTTTTT
TRBV2	once	TRBJ1-2	NA	CASTWGGRGNYGYTF	TGTGCCAGCACTTGGGGGGGACGGGGTAACTATGGCTACACCTTC
TRBV12-5	NA	TRBJ1-5	NA	CASATGHDNQPQHF	TGTGCTAGTGCCACAGGCCACGACAATCAGCCCCAGCATTTT
TRBV29-1	NA	TRBJ2-5	NA	CSVEDRWRGLETQYF	TGCAGCGTTGAAGATCGGTGGAGGGGGCTAGAGACCCAGTACTTC
TRBV7-9	NA	TRBJ2-1	NA	CASSSGSGTGSVEQFF	TGTGCCAGCAGCTCAGGGTCGGGCACTGGGTCCGTCGAGCAGTTCTTC
TRBV9	NA	TRBJ2-5	NA	CASNPDGQRETQYF	TGTGCCAGCAACCCGGACGGGCAGAGGGAGACCCAGTACTTC
TRBV2	NA	TRBJ1-6	NA	CASSEEWNSPLHF	TGTGCCAGCAGTGAAGAGTGGAATTCACCCCTCCACTTT
TRBV5-8	NA	TRBJ1-6	NA	CASSAAPSSYNSPLHF	TGTGCCAGCAGCGCTGCACCGAGCTCCTATAATTCACCCCTCCACTTT
TRBV7-9	NA	TRBJ2-7	NA	CASSLAASGGRYEQYF	TGTGCCAGCAGCTTAGCTGCGTCTGGGGGCAGGTACGAGCAGTACTTC
TRBV6-5	NA	TRBJ2-1	TRBD1	CASSYTGQGYNEQFF	TGTGCCAGCAGTTACACGGGACAGGGATACAATGAGCAGTTCTTC
TRBV7-9	NA	TRBJ1-4	TRBD1	CASSRDRAGEKLFF	TGTGCCAGCAGTCGGGACAGGGCCGGGGAAAAACTGTTTTTT
TRBV4-2	NA	TRBJ2-7	TRBD2	CASSQGTSARYRQYF	TGTGCCAGCAGCCAAGGGACTAGCGCTAGATATCGGCAGTACTTC
TRBV28	NA	TRBJ1-4	NA	CASTSNEKLFF	TGTGCCAGCACCTCTAATGAAAAACTGTTTTTT
TRBV4-1	NA	TRBJ1-2	NA	CASSQMGTSFPYGYTF	TGCGCCAGCAGCCAGATGGGGACTTCGTTTCCCTATGGCTACACCTTC
TRBV5-8	NA	TRBJ2-7	NA	CASSRRYSSYEQYF	TGTGCCAGCAGCCGGCGTTATAGCTCCTACGAGCAGTACTTC
TRBV3-1/TRBV3-2	NA	TRBJ1-1	TRBD1	CASSQGGQGNTEAFF	TGTGCCAGCAGCCAAGGGGGACAGGGAAACACTGAAGCTTTCTTT
TRBV7-3	NA	TRBJ2-3	TRBD2	CASSPRTSGGADTQYF	TGTGCCAGCAGCCCACGGACTAGCGGGGGGGCAGATACGCAGTATTTT
TRBV18	NA	TRBJ1-3	NA	CASSPPTGRGNTIYF	TGTGCCAGCTCACCACCCACAGGTCGTGGAAACACCATATATTTT
TRBV6-4	NA	TRBJ1-2	NA	CASSDGQCFRFYGYTF	TGTGCCAGCAGTGACGGACAGTGTTTTAGGTTTTATGGCTACACCTTC
TRBV11-2	NA	TRBJ2-7	NA	CASSFRSSYEQYF	TGTGCCAGCAGCTTTCGGAGCTCCTACGAGCAGTACTTC
TRBV6-5	once	TRBJ2-1	TRBD2	CASSYGGGALHEQFF	TGTGCCAGCAGTTACGGCGGGGGGGCCTTGCATGAGCAGTTCTTC
TRBV7-2	NA	TRBJ1-6	NA	CASSPGAKGSYNSPLHF	TGTGCCAGCAGCCCAGGGGCCAAAGGCTCCTATAATTCACCCCTCCACTTT
TRBV2	NA	TRBJ2-5	TRBD2	CASREGLAGVYQETQYF	TGTGCCAGCAGAGAGGGACTAGCGGGGGTGTACCAAGAGACCCAGTACTTC
TRBV6-2/TRBV6-3	NA	TRBJ1-5	NA	CASSYSDSYQPQHF	TGTGCCAGCAGTTACTCGGACAGCTATCAGCCCCAGCATTTT
TRBV6-5	NA	TRBJ1-1	NA	CASSYRGHMSYTEAFF	TGTGCCAGCAGTTACAGGGGACATATGTCGTACACTGAAGCTTTCTTT
TRBV28	NA	TRBJ1-1	NA	CASRGGNTEAFF	TGTGCCAGCAGAGGAGGGAACACTGAAGCTTTCTTT
TRBV6-5	NA	TRBJ1-6	NA	CASSFQWGGISPLHF	TGTGCCAGCAGTTTCCAGTGGGGTGGGATTTCACCCCTCCACTTT
TRBV2	NA	TRBJ1-6	NA	CASSEASRSSYNSPLHF	TGTGCCAGCAGTGAAGCGTCCCGGAGCTCCTATAATTCACCCCTCCACTTT
TRBV3-1/TRBV3-2	NA	TRBJ2-3	NA	CASSQGNRNTQYF	TGTGCCAGCAGCCAAGGAAACAGGAATACGCAGTATTTT
TRBV6-5	NA	TRBJ1-5	NA	CASSHGGPDQPQHF	TGTGCCAGCAGCCACGGAGGGCCTGATCAGCCCCAGCATTTT
TRBV12-3/TRBV12-4	NA	TRBJ1-5	TRBD1	CASSPQGNQPQHF	TGTGCCAGCAGCCCACAGGGGAATCAGCCCCAGCATTTT
TRBV10-3	NA	TRBJ2-1	NA	CAISESASSYNEQFF	TGTGCCATCAGTGAGTCGGCTAGCTCCTACAATGAGCAGTTCTTC
TRBV18	NA	TRBJ1-1	NA	CASSPGTGNTEAFF	TGTGCCAGCTCACCGGGGACGGGGAACACTGAAGCTTTCTTT
TRBV5-5	NA	TRBJ1-1	NA	CASSYFLQAEAFF	TGTGCCAGCAGCTACTTCTTACAAGCTGAAGCTTTCTTT
TRBV10-1	once	TRBJ2-3	NA	CASSRTFTDTQYF	TGCGCCAGCAGTCGGACTTTCACAGATACGCAGTATTTT
TRBV5-8	NA	TRBJ1-1	NA	CASSSRFGRGNGLDTEAFF	TGTGCCAGCAGCTCCAGGTTCGGCAGGGGAAACGGGTTGGACACTGAAGCTTTCTTT
TRBV5-1	NA	TRBJ2-6	NA	CASSSSSGANVLTF	TGCGCCAGCAGCTCGAGTTCTGGGGCCAACGTCCTGACTTTC
TRBV15	NA	TRBJ1-2	NA	CATSRERQGRGYTF	TGTGCCACCAGCAGAGAGAGGCAGGGTCGAGGCTACACCTTC
TRBV29-1	NA	TRBJ2-1	NA	CSVNTRDLSYNEQFF	TGCAGCGTTAACACCCGAGATCTCTCCTACAATGAGCAGTTCTTC
TRBV5-1	NA	TRBJ2-2	TRBD2	CASSLSLAENTGELFF	TGCGCCAGCAGCTTGAGCCTAGCGGAGAACACCGGGGAGCTGTTTTTT
TRBV2	NA	TRBJ1-1	NA	CASSVLQKNTEAFF	TGTGCCAGCAGTGTGCTACAGAAGAACACTGAAGCTTTCTTT